Shown below are 4 T cell receptor beta chains from a single sample sequenced in a study of blood T cell repertoires in COVID-19. TCRdb keeps only in-frame clones here, not all; method: immunoSEQ multiplex PCR. The sample lists around 200,000 clones, around nine tenths occurring once. Sequencing was carried out using peripheral blood. The source of these receptors is a man in his forties or fifties with active or convalescent COVID-19.

The V call is TRBV6-5, the J call TRBJ1-1, with a weak D call TRBD1 (5 bases). The CDR3 spans 14 residues. The V gene's germline CDR1 is MNHEY and CDR2 SVGAGI. The germline V and J ends were trimmed by 3 bases and 1 base, with 9 bases remaining between them. Written as DNA, the CDR3 is TGTGCCAGCAGTTATTTAAGGGGGAACACTGAAGCTTTCTTT. Protein: CASSYLRGNTEAFF.

This sequence joins TRBV5-1 and TRBJ2-3; 12 bases agree with TRBD2. This CDR3 region has 14 residues. Germline CDR1 and CDR2: SGHRS and YFSETQ. V was pared by 4 bases and J by 6 bases, with 3 bases of the junction left unmatched. Written as DNA, the CDR3 is TGCGCCAGCAGCCTCGGACTAGCGGGGGATACGCAGTATTTT. Translated, it gives CASSLGLAGDTQYF.

V usage is TRBV7-9 and J usage is TRBJ2-3, with TRBD1 as a possible D gene (5 bases). The CDR3 has 15 amino acids. V was clipped by 5 bases and J by 5 bases, with 17 bases between them. Germline V CDR1 and CDR2: SEHNR, FQNEAQ (reference sequence). CDR3 nucleotide sequence: TGTGCCAGCAGCCCCCGGAGCAGGGTCGTAGATACGCAGTATTTT. Protein product: CASSPRSRVVDTQYF.

The chain has TRBV9 and TRBJ1-6; D is unclear. The germline gives CDR1 SGDLS, CDR2 YYNGEE. The CDR3 is 15 amino acids. Between the trimmed V and J ends, which lost 3 bases and 5 bases, there was a span of 12 bases. This chain's CDR3 is CASSGGGPNNSPLHF. CDR3 sequence (DNA): TGTGCCAGCAGCGGCGGAGGGCCCAATAATTCACCCCTCCACTTT.